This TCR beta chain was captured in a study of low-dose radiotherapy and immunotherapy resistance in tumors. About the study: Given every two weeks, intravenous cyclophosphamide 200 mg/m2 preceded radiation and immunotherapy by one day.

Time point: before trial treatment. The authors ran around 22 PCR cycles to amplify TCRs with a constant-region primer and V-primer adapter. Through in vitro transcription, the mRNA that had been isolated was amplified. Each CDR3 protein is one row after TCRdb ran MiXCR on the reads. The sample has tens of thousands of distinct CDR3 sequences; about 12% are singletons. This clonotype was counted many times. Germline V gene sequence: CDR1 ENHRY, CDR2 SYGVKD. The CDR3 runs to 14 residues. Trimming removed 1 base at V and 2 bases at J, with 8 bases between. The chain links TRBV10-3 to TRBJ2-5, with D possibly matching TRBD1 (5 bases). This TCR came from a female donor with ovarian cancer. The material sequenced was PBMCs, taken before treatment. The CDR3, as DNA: TGTGCCATCAGTGAGTGGTCAGGGCAAGAGACCCAGTACTTC. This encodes CAISEWSGQETQYF.